This entry features one TCR beta chain sequence. The antigen is unknown. This entry belongs to a study of neoadjuvant anti-PD-1 for oral cavity cancer. Findings of the study overall: Post-nivolumab, blood T cell clonality was significantly elevated in non-responders.

The time point denotes: after neoadjuvant nivolumab, at surgical resection. No culture or expansion preceded analysis of these blood cells. Sequencing used immunoSEQ multiplex PCR; TCRdb keeps in-frame clones, though not all of them. Among about 14,000 clones listed, around three quarters were seen once. The length of the CDR3 is 17 residues. V lost 1 base to trimming and J lost 4 bases, with 20 bases between them. Germline V lookup: CDR1 SGHAT, CDR2 FQNNGV. The sample in question was PBMCs, obtained after nivolumab (anti-PD-1) treatment. The receptor comes from a person aged 40-85 years with oral cavity squamous cell carcinoma. The V call is TRBV11-2, the J call TRBJ2-7; possible D gene TRBD2, 6 bases. The CDR3 DNA reads TGTGCCAGCAGCTTAGTAGGGCCAGGGAGGAGAGATTACGAGCAGTACTTC. It yields the protein CASSLVGPGRRDYEQYF.